This is a list of T cell receptor beta chains from one sample in a study of blood T cell repertoires in COVID-19. Generated by immunoSEQ multiplex PCR, the TCRdb table keeps only in-frame clones and is missing some. This table has roughly 350,000 clones, approximately 91% appearing once. Sequenced sample: peripheral blood. Receptors originate from a woman aged 70-85 years with COVID-19, enrolled during active disease. Both conserved end residues are part of each CDR3. Each record gives: J gene, V gene, clone size, D gene, CDR3 protein, CDR3 DNA. D genes are given only for firm matches. Rows may omit the clone size; those that give it use once, few, many or a size class.

TRBJ2-3	TRBV24-1	.	TRBD2	CATSDSGLAGDTQYF	TGTGCCACCAGTGATTCGGGACTAGCGGGGGATACGCAGTATTTT
TRBJ2-7	TRBV7-2	.	TRBD2	CASSYGGGDEQYF	TGTGCCAGCAGCTATGGGGGGGGTGACGAGCAGTACTTC
TRBJ1-1	TRBV18	.	TRBD1	CASSPPDRGHVDEAFF	TGTGCCAGCTCACCCCCAGACAGGGGCCATGTCGATGAAGCTTTCTTT
TRBJ1-1	TRBV6-1	.	TRBD1	CASRPTGESTEAFF	TGTGCCAGCAGACCGACAGGGGAGTCCACTGAAGCTTTCTTT
TRBJ2-7	TRBV5-6	.	TRBD2	CASSPPGGGNEQYF	TGTGCCAGCAGCCCCCCGGGGGGGGGCAACGAGCAGTACTTC
TRBJ1-2	TRBV15	.	.	CATSRDGGEVNTF	TGTGCCACCAGCAGAGATGGCGGCGAGGTGAACACCTTC
TRBJ2-5	TRBV5-1	.	.	CASSYLQGGETQYF	TGCGCCAGCAGCTACCTGCAGGGTGGGGAGACCCAGTACTTC
TRBJ1-4	TRBV7-8	.	.	CASSLRGPTNEKLFF	TGTGCCAGCAGCTTAAGGGGCCCAACTAATGAAAAACTGTTTTTT
TRBJ2-7	TRBV7-6	.	TRBD2	CASSLRLAGEQYF	TGTGCCAGCAGCTTGAGACTAGCAGGCGAGCAGTACTTC
TRBJ1-4	TRBV5-4	.	TRBD1	CASSRRDREDEKLFF	TGTGCCAGCAGCCGTCGGGACAGGGAAGATGAAAAACTGTTTTTT
TRBJ1-1	TRBV18	.	TRBD1	CASSPGTGRSNTEAFF	TGTGCCAGCTCACCCGGGACAGGGCGATCGAACACTGAAGCTTTCTTT
TRBJ2-3	TRBV7-2	.	.	CASSLARALQDTQYF	TGTGCCAGCAGCTTAGCGCGGGCCCTCCAAGATACGCAGTATTTT
TRBJ2-3	TRBV12-5	.	.	CASGLVIPDTQYF	TGTGCTAGTGGTTTGGTAATCCCGGATACGCAGTATTTT
TRBJ1-5	TRBV9	.	.	CASSEESQGPQHF	TGTGCCAGCAGCGAGGAATCCCAGGGGCCCCAGCATTTC
TRBJ1-6	TRBV12-5	.	.	CAIESGSTLHF	TGTGCTATTGAGTCTGGTAGTACCCTCCACTTT
TRBJ1-3	TRBV7-8	.	TRBD1	CASSRDRVVGNTIYF	TGTGCCAGCAGCCGCGACAGGGTAGTTGGAAACACCATATATTTT
TRBJ2-1	TRBV7-2	.	.	CASSPIPGWNNEQFF	TGTGCCAGCAGCCCAATACCAGGTTGGAACAATGAGCAGTTCTTC
TRBJ1-1	TRBV18	.	TRBD1	CASSPSGTGTNTEAFF	TGTGCCAGCTCACCATCCGGGACAGGCACGAACACTGAAGCTTTCTTT
TRBJ2-6	TRBV24-1	.	.	CATITAGTLNSGANVLTF	TGTGCCACCATTACCGCAGGGACTTTAAACTCTGGGGCCAACGTCCTGACTTTC
TRBJ2-1	TRBV7-3	.	.	CASSLTGNEQFF	TGTGCCAGCAGCTTAACCGGCAATGAGCAGTTCTTC
TRBJ2-2	TRBV13	.	.	CASSLYRESTGELFF	TGTGCCAGCAGCTTGTACAGGGAATCCACCGGGGAGCTGTTTTTT
TRBJ2-4	TRBV4-1	.	.	CASSQDEESIQYF	TGCGCCAGCAGCCAAGATGAGGAGTCCATTCAGTACTTC
TRBJ2-5	TRBV2	.	TRBD2	CASRLTSGAQETQYF	TGTGCCAGCAGATTGACTAGCGGGGCTCAAGAGACCCAGTACTTC
TRBJ1-1	TRBV28	.	.	CASSFGGTEAFF	TGTGCCAGCAGTTTTGGAGGCACTGAAGCTTTCTTT
TRBJ2-5	TRBV27	.	TRBD1	CASSPYGSGGVTQYF	TGTGCCAGCAGCCCATACGGGTCAGGGGGCGTGACCCAGTACTTC
TRBJ2-2	TRBV7-2	few	TRBD1	CASSLWQGAGELFF	TGTGCCAGCAGCTTATGGCAGGGGGCCGGGGAGCTGTTTTTT
TRBJ1-1	TRBV6-2/TRBV6-3	.	.	CASSWGVRTFF	TGTGCCAGCAGTTGGGGGGTAAGGACTTTCTTT
TRBJ1-2	TRBV5-4	few	.	CASSLDQDYGYTF	TGTGCCAGCAGCTTGGATCAGGACTATGGCTACACCTTC
TRBJ1-6	TRBV7-9	once	.	CASSSLRSSYNSPLHF	TGTGCCAGCAGCTCCTTGAGGAGCTCCTATAATTCACCCCTCCACTTT
TRBJ2-2	TRBV30	.	.	CATWRGNTGELFF	TGTGCCACGTGGAGGGGGAACACCGGGGAGCTGTTTTTT
TRBJ2-5	TRBV12-3/TRBV12-4	.	TRBD1	CASSLEGAKTQYF	TGTGCCAGCAGTTTAGAGGGGGCAAAGACCCAGTACTTC
TRBJ1-4	TRBV12-5	.	.	CASGLILRQNNEKLFF	TGTGCTAGTGGTTTGATTCTTCGACAGAATAATGAAAAACTGTTTTTT
TRBJ2-1	TRBV5-6	.	TRBD2	CASSLLAGAYNEQFF	TGTGCCAGCAGCTTACTAGCGGGGGCTTACAATGAGCAGTTCTTC
TRBJ1-1	TRBV5-1	.	TRBD1	CASSWNRGSNTEAFF	TGCGCCAGCAGCTGGAACAGGGGGTCGAACACTGAAGCTTTCTTT
TRBJ2-7	TRBV28	.	.	CASSQDRQPSYEQYF	TGTGCCAGCAGCCAAGACAGGCAACCATCCTACGAGCAGTACTTC
TRBJ2-3	TRBV18	.	.	CASSPSGGVGDTQYF	TGTGCCAGCTCACCAAGCGGCGGGGTTGGGGATACGCAGTATTTT
TRBJ2-5	TRBV7-2	.	TRBD1	CASSFQTGTGETQYF	TGTGCCAGCAGCTTTCAAACAGGGACAGGAGAGACCCAGTACTTC
TRBJ2-1	TRBV14	.	.	CASRSGTTQFF	TGTGCCAGCAGATCCGGGACAACGCAGTTCTTC
TRBJ2-4	TRBV18	.	TRBD2	CASSRTGTSGEVAKNIQYF	TGTGCCAGCTCACGAACCGGGACTAGCGGGGAAGTAGCCAAAAACATTCAGTACTTC
TRBJ2-2	TRBV18	.	.	CASSTSENTGELFF	TGTGCCAGCTCAACTTCTGAAAACACCGGGGAGCTGTTTTTT
TRBJ1-6	TRBV2	.	.	CASSETGRGSPLHF	TGTGCCAGCAGTGAAACGGGGCGGGGGTCACCCCTCCACTTT
TRBJ1-3	TRBV28	once	TRBD1	CASSVDRGGMLAGNTIYF	TGTGCCAGCAGCGTAGACAGGGGAGGTATGTTGGCTGGAAACACCATATATTTT
TRBJ2-3	TRBV2	.	TRBD2	CASLKAGGLTQYF	TGTGCCAGCTTGAAAGCGGGGGGGTTAACGCAGTATTTT
TRBJ1-1	TRBV13	.	.	CASSSEPDGGREAFF	TGTGCCAGCAGCTCAGAACCTGACGGGGGGCGTGAAGCTTTCTTT
TRBJ1-1	TRBV6-5	.	.	CASSLSLLNTEAFF	TGTGCCAGCAGCCTCTCTCTCTTGAACACTGAAGCTTTCTTT
TRBJ2-7	TRBV3-1/TRBV3-2	.	.	CASSHPLRGGREQYF	TGTGCCAGCAGCCACCCCTTGAGGGGGGGGCGGGAGCAGTACTTC
TRBJ2-3	TRBV7-2	.	.	CASSSGGYSTDTQYF	TGTGCCAGCAGCTCTGGGGGCTATAGCACAGATACGCAGTATTTT
TRBJ1-2	TRBV27	once	.	CASSLGRHYGYTF	TGTGCCAGCAGTTTAGGCAGGCACTATGGCTACACCTTC
TRBJ2-3	TRBV9	.	TRBD2	CASSVEGGGASDTQYF	TGTGCCAGCAGCGTAGAAGGCGGGGGGGCCTCGGATACGCAGTATTTT
TRBJ2-2	TRBV7-7	.	.	CASSQDKTQAFSNTGELFF	TGTGCCAGCAGCCAAGATAAAACACAGGCTTTCTCGAACACCGGGGAGCTGTTTTTT
TRBJ2-7	TRBV19	.	.	CASSGGIHSYEQYF	TGTGCCAGTAGCGGCGGCATACACTCCTACGAGCAGTACTTC
TRBJ2-7	TRBV27	.	.	CASSFLGPYEQYF	TGTGCCAGCAGTTTCCTCGGTCCCTACGAGCAGTACTTC
TRBJ2-1	TRBV6-5	.	TRBD1	CASSYLPGQGVNEQFF	TGTGCCAGCAGTTACCTCCCGGGACAGGGAGTCAATGAGCAGTTCTTC
TRBJ1-6	TRBV2	.	TRBD1	CASGIQGASSPLHF	TGTGCCAGCGGAATACAGGGGGCTAGTTCACCCCTCCACTTT
TRBJ1-1	TRBV5-8	.	.	CASNKRGFGAFF	TGTGCCAGCAATAAGCGGGGTTTTGGAGCTTTCTTT
TRBJ2-7	TRBV6-1	.	TRBD1	CASIAGTGNSYEQYF	TGTGCCAGCATTGCCGGGACAGGGAATAGCTACGAGCAGTACTTC